The T cell receptor beta chain described here comes from a study of cytomegalovirus exposure and HLA in healthy donors. Comment on this clone: Its antigen remains unidentified.

Points from the study as a whole: Donor immune exposure was known only as CMV serostatus. In a later analysis, TCR beta V- and J-gene trimming showed a link to a missense DCLRE1C variant. Cytomegalovirus-associated status was assigned to about 160 TCR beta chains. Judged likely to be a sequencing artifact was a cluster of highly shared sequence variants.

The PCR was carried out with 60 Vbeta primers and 13 Jbeta primers. Clones were sequenced by immunoSEQ multiplex PCR, and TCRdb holds only the in-frame ones, with some missing. Of approximately 150,000 clones listed, 87% are singletons. J gave up 1 base and V 4 bases, and 9 bases lay outside the gene matches. The CDR3 extends over 16 amino acids. Germline loops: CDR1 SGHDN, CDR2 FVKESK. The chain employs TRBV14 and TRBJ2-5; TRBD1 matches at 7 bases. This receptor was taken from a woman in her twenties or thirties in good health and CMV-seronegative. Source material: PBMCs. The DNA of the CDR3 is TGTGCCAGCAGCCGTGAGACAGGGTGGGGCCAAGAGACCCAGTACTTC. It yields the protein CASSRETGWGQETQYF.